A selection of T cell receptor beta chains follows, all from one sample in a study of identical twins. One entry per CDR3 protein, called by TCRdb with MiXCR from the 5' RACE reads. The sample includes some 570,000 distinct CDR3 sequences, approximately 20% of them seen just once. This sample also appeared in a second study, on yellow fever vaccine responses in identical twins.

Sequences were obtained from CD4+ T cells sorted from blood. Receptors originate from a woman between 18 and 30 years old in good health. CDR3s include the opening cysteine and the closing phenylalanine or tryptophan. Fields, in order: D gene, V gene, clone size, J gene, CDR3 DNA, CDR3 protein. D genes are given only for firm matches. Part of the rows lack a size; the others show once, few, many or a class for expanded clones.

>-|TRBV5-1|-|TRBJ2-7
TGCGCCAGCAGCTTGGAAGTGAGCGCCGCTACTAGGCAGTACTTC
CASSLEVSAATRQYF
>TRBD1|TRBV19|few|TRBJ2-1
TGTGCCAGTAGTATATTCGGACAGGGGTCGTACAATGAGCAGTTCTTC
CASSIFGQGSYNEQFF
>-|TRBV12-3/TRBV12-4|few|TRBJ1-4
TGTGCCAGCAGAGGCCGGATGGAAAAACTGTTTTTT
CASRGRMEKLFF
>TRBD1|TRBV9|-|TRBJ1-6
TGTGCCAGCAGCGCAGAGGGACAGAATAATTCACCCCTCCACTTT
CASSAEGQNNSPLHF
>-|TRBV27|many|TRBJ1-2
TGTGCCAGCAGTGAAGACAGGAACTATGGCTACACCTTC
CASSEDRNYGYTF
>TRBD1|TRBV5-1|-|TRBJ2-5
TGCGCCAGCAGCTCGGGACAGGGGGTCCAAGAGACCCAGTACTTC
CASSSGQGVQETQYF
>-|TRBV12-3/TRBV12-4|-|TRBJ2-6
TGTGCCAGCAGTTTCTGGGCCAACGTCCTGACTTTC
CASSFWANVLTF
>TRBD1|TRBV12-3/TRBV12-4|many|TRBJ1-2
TGTGCCAGCAGGGGGACAGGGCGCTACACCTTC
CASRGTGRYTF
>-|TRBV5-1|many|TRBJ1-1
TGCGCCAGCAGCTTATACTTCGAGGGAAGACGGAACACTGAAGCTTTCTTT
CASSLYFEGRRNTEAFF
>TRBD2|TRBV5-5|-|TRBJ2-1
TGTGCCAGCAGTCCGGGGGCTAGCGGGAGGTGGAATGAGCAGTTCTTC
CASSPGASGRWNEQFF
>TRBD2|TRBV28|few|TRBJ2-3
TGTGCCAGCAGTTTAATACTAGCGGGAGGGGGAACGCAGTATTTT
CASSLILAGGGTQYF
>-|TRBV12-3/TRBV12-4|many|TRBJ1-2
TGTGCCAGCAGTTTTCGGGGTAACTATGGCTACACCTTC
CASSFRGNYGYTF
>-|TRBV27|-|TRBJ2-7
TGTGCCAGCAGTCCATATTCCCGGACACCAACCTACGAGCAGTACTTC
CASSPYSRTPTYEQYF
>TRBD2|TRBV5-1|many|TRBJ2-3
TGCGCCAGCAATAGCGGGAGTCATGATACGCAGTATTTT
CASNSGSHDTQYF
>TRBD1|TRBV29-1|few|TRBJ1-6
TGCAGCGTCCGACAGGGAGGAAATTCACCCCTCCACTTT
CSVRQGGNSPLHF
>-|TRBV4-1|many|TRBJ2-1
TGCGCCAGCAGCCGAGTGGACTTTAACAATGAGCAGTTCTTC
CASSRVDFNNEQFF
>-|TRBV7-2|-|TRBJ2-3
TGTGCCAGCAGCTTAGGGTCGTCCAGCGATACGCAGTATTTT
CASSLGSSSDTQYF
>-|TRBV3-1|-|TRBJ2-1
TGTGCCAGCAGCCTTAGACTGACAGACTACAATGAGCAGTTCTTC
CASSLRLTDYNEQFF
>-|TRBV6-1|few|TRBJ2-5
TGTGCCAGCAGCCCCCCTGGTGGGGTAATGACCCAGTACTTC
CASSPPGGVMTQYF
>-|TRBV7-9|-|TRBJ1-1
TGTGCCAGCAGCTTAGGTATAACAGCGGCTTTCTTT
CASSLGITAAFF
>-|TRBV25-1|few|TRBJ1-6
TGTGCCAGCAGTGCCTGGAGCGATAATTCACCCCTCCACTTT
CASSAWSDNSPLHF
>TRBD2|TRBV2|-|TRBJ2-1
TGTGCCAGCAGTGAACTAGCGGGAGAGGGGGGCTACAATGAGCAGTTCTTC
CASSELAGEGGYNEQFF
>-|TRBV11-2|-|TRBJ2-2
TGTGCCAGCAGCTTAGATCAGGTCGGGGAGCTGTTTTTT
CASSLDQVGELFF
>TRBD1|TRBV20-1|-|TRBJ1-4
TGCAGTGCTAGTGGGCTCGGGACAGGGGTTGCAACTAATGAAAAACTGTTTTTT
CSASGLGTGVATNEKLFF
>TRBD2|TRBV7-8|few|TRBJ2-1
TGTGCCAGCAGCTTGGCGGGAGTGTTCTACAATGAGCAGTTCTTC
CASSLAGVFYNEQFF
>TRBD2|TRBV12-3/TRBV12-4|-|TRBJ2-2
TGTGCCAGCGGGGGTAGCGGGACTCACACCGGGGAGCTGTTTTTT
CASGGSGTHTGELFF
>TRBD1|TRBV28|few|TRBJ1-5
TGTGCCAGCAGTTCGACAGGGCAAAATCAGCCCCAGCATTTT
CASSSTGQNQPQHF
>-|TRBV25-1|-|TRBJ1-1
TGTGCCAGCAGTGGTCGGGGGATCACTGAAGCTTTCTTT
CASSGRGITEAFF
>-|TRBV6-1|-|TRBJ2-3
TGTGCCAGCAGCCAGACATCTCGCACAGATACGCAGTATTTT
CASSQTSRTDTQYF
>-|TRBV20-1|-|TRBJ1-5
TGCAGTGCTAGGAGGGAGGCTCAGCCCCAGCATTTT
CSARREAQPQHF
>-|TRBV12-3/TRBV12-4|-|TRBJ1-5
TGTGCCAGCAGTACCCGCGGGGGAAGCGATCAGCCCCAGCATTTT
CASSTRGGSDQPQHF
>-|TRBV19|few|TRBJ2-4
TGTGCCAGTAGTGTCCAGGGTGGCCTAGCCAAAAACATTCAGTACTTC
CASSVQGGLAKNIQYF
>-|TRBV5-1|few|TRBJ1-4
TGCGCCAGCAGAGCTGACAGCAACTTTGATGAAAAACTGTTTTTT
CASRADSNFDEKLFF
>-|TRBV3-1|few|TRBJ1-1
TGTGCCAGCACCCCCGGGGTCCTGAACACTGAAGCTTTCTTT
CASTPGVLNTEAFF
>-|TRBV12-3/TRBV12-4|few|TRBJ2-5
TGTGCCAGCAGTACAATCCAAGAGACCCAGTACTTC
CASSTIQETQYF
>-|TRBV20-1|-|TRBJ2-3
TGCAGTGCTGAGTCCCGGGACCCTAGCACAGATACGCAGTATTTT
CSAESRDPSTDTQYF
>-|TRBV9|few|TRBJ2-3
TGTGCCAGCAGCGTAGGCGGAACGGCAGATACGCAGTATTTT
CASSVGGTADTQYF
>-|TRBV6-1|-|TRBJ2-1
TGTGCCAGCAGTGAGGTCAGAGGGGATGAGCAGTTCTTC
CASSEVRGDEQFF
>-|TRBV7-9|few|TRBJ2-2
TGTGCCAGCAGCTTAGCGCCGATCCCCTCGGCCGGGGAGCTGTTTTTT
CASSLAPIPSAGELFF
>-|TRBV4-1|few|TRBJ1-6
TGCGCCAGCAGCCAAGATTTTAATCAGGGAAATTCACCCCTCCACTTT
CASSQDFNQGNSPLHF
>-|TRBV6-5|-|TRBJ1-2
TGTGCCAGCAGTTACTCCCAGGGGCCTTCTAACTATGGCTACACCTTC
CASSYSQGPSNYGYTF